This T cell receptor (beta chain) appears in the sequencing data of a study of a mutant IDH1 vaccine in newly diagnosed glioma. Study information: The therapy given earlier, which was standard therapy, consisted of radiotherapy, temozolomide, or both, and most of the patients received both.

Notes on this clone: The antigen remains unidentified.

Repertoires were generated with immunoSEQ multiplex PCR, while TCRdb's copy carries only in-frame clones and drops some. The profile shows around 84,000 clones, 70% to 90% of them singletons. Time point reported: week 47, end of study. It was 300 ug of mutant IDH1 20-mer peptide that made up each vaccine dose, given with topical imiquimod. Germline assignment: CDR1 LGHNA and CDR2 YSLEER. There are 20 residues in the CDR3. V was pared by 0 bases and J by 0 bases, with 18 bases between. The rearrangement uses TRBV4-3 and TRBJ2-6; TRBD1 might be the D (6 bases). The sequence derives from a man between 35 and 55 years old with glioma. Sequenced here: PBMCs, sampled from a glioma patient whose treatment included an IDH1 peptide vaccine. As DNA, the CDR3 is TGCGCCAGCAGCCAAGATCCAGGGCAGGGGCCTATCTCTGGGGCCAACGTCCTGACTTTC. Translation: CASSQDPGQGPISGANVLTF.